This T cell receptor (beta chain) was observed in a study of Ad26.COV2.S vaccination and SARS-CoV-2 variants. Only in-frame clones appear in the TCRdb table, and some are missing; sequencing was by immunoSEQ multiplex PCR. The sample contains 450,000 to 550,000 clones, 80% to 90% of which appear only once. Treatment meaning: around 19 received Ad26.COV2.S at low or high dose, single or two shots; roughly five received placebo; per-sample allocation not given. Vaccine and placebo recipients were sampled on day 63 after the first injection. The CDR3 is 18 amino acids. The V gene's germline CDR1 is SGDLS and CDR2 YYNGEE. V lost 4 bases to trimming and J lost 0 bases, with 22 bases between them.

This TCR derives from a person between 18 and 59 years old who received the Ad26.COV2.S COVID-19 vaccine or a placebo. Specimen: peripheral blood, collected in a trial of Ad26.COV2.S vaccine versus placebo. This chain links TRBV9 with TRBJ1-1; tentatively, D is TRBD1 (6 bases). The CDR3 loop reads CASSHTRDTSVMNTEAFF. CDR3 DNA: TGTGCCAGCAGCCACACTCGGGACACCTCCGTGATGAACACTGAAGCTTTCTTT.